This TCR beta chain is from a study of blood T cell repertoires in COVID-19. Study-wide context: In each case, the material was cDNA or gDNA derived from T cells, B-cell-depleted T cells, or PBMCs.

As handled by the study authors: Counts of nucleated cells, estimated from reference gene primer amplification, were obtained. Some clones are missing from TCRdb's copy, which holds only in-frame ones; the method was immunoSEQ multiplex PCR. That table furnishes V, J and clone size, whereas the DNA furnished D and trimming. This sample has roughly 98,000 clones; almost 95% occur once, and the top ten carry about 6.6%. Losses at the gene ends were 6 bases for V and 3 bases for J; bases not matched to a gene: 6. This CDR3 has 15 residues. In germline, CDR1 is MDHEN, CDR2 SYDVKM. Sequenced material: peripheral blood. The chain employs TRBV28 and TRBJ2-7, with TRBD1 identical over 12 bases. The TCR comes from a woman aged 55-69 years with active COVID-19. The CDR3 region is CASSSRDRGLYEQYF. The CDR3 DNA sequence: TGTGCCAGCAGCTCCCGGGACAGGGGGCTCTACGAGCAGTACTTC.